The table lists the clone carrying this T cell receptor (beta chain) with many counts. Its antigen is unidentified. This entry is derived from a study of neurological immune-mediated disorders. The CDR3 is made up of 18 amino acids. The germline CDR1 and CDR2 sequences are SGHRS and YFSETQ. V lost 4 bases, J lost 5 bases, and 24 bases lay in between. 5'RACE employing 10-nucleotide random UMIs yielded the cDNA. TCRdb itself ran the 5' RACE reads through MiXCR, one entry per CDR3 protein. The sample shows under 90,000 distinct CDR3 sequences, roughly 10% of them seen only once. As healthy controls, volunteers from a blood bank in Maryland, USA, were used. Study-wide results and caveats: Patients with HTLV-1-associated myelopathy showed the most TCR clonal expansion. Those with multiple sclerosis showed the least, falling below healthy controls.

Sample: PBMCs. This receptor was identified in a man aged 50-60 years in good health. The gene calls are TRBV5-1 and TRBJ2-2; D possibly matches TRBD1 or TRBD2 (7 bases each). The CDR3 loop is CASSDAGTVGRRTGELFF. CDR3 DNA sequence: TGCGCCAGCAGCGACGCAGGGACAGTCGGGAGGCGGACCGGGGAGCTGTTTTTT.